This T cell receptor beta chain appears in the sequencing data of a study of cytomegalovirus exposure and HLA in healthy donors. The PCR used 60 Vbeta and 13 Jbeta primers. TCRdb's copy holds only in-frame clones and misses some; the assay was immunoSEQ multiplex PCR. The sample gives 55,000 to 80,000 clones, more than 75% of which show up once; roughly 2% is in the top ten. Study-wide points: High specificity and sensitivity for cytomegalovirus status were reported for the classifier.

This CDR3 has 14 residues. CDR1 and CDR2 (germline): GTSNPN, SVGIG (reference sequence). Concerning this clone: Antigen unknown. At one of its ends the junction is not consistent with the germline gene, which may arise from a read error.

The clonotype comes from a man aged 18-30 years in good health and CMV-seronegative. The sequenced material came from PBMCs. The V gene is TRBV30, the J gene TRBJ1-2; D unclear. CDR3 nucleotide sequence: TGTGCCTGGAGTGGCGGCAGCGCAACTCCTGGCTACCCCTTC. Translated, it gives CAWSGGSATPGYPF.